This T cell receptor beta chain originates from a study of graft-versus-host responses after intestinal transplantation. The wider study: Multivisceral, liver-intestinal, or isolated intestinal transplants were performed in recipients. Every recipient had anti-thymocyte globulin induction and two to four years of tacrolimus plus steroids. General observations from the study: Investigators detected GvH clones in recipient marrow, with some emerging earlier in ileum or blood. Where graft-donor T cell macrochimerism was present, patients had high graft-versus-host to host-versus-graft clonal ratios in allografts.

Germline-derived CDR1 and CDR2 are LNHDA and SQIVND (reference sequence). J was trimmed by 5 bases and V by 2 bases; bases with no gene match: 5. CDR3 length: 15 amino acids. A note on this clone: Its antigen is still unknown.

TCRdb keeps only in-frame clones here, not all; method: immunoSEQ multiplex PCR. The data contain 70,000 to 80,000 clones, about 90% of them singletons. Sequencing was performed on unstimulated CD8+ T cells sorted from spleen or lymph node cells, taken before intestinal transplant. The origin of this receptor is a human donor who received an intestinal transplant. The J gene is TRBJ2-1, the V gene TRBV19; 8 bases match TRBD1. The CDR3 DNA reads as TGTGCCAGTAGTATAACGGCAGGGGGCAACAATGAGCAGTTCTTC. Its protein is CASSITAGGNNEQFF.